This TCR beta chain appears in the sequencing data of a study of T-cell memory formation after mild COVID-19. About the study: TCR clusters were mostly donor specific. Findings and limits, study-wide: Contracting CD8+ clones were enriched in EMRA, CD4+ mainly in CM and EM. Cross-reactive memory seemingly joined, as some responding clones were found in pre-infection memory.

To note about this clonotype: Its antigen is still unknown.

Trimming at V came to 6 bases and at J to 5 bases, leaving 8 bases not matched to a gene. This CDR3 region has 15 residues. The germline CDR1 and CDR2 sequences are MNHEY and SVGAGI. Sample barcodes and UMIs were carried by the TCR alpha and TCR beta cDNA libraries that 5'RACE generated with constant-segment primers. MiXCR was run by TCRdb on the 5' RACE reads, yielding one entry per CDR3 protein. The data show some 300,000 distinct CDR3 sequences, approximately 19% seen once. The chain couples TRBV6-5 to TRBJ1-3; TRBD1 aligns across 9 bases. The sequence came from a man aged 18 to 35 who had mild COVID-19 (a few samples of this study predate the infection). Cell type and time point are not known. The sample comprised PBMCs or a T cell subset sorted from them (not recorded which). The CDR3 DNA reads as TGTGCCAGCAGATCAGGGACAGGGTCAAGAAACACCATATATTTT. As protein: CASRSGTGSRNTIYF.